A single sample gave rise to the 15 T cell receptor beta chains below, sequenced in a study of blood T cell repertoires in COVID-19. Data came from immunoSEQ multiplex PCR; TCRdb stores just in-frame clones and leaves some out. The table lists more than 70,000 clones, 82% of them singletons. Input material: peripheral blood. These receptors originate from a human donor in a cohort sampled during active COVID-19.

This chain joins TRBV7-3 and TRBJ2-3; D unclear. Germline-derived CDR1 and CDR2 are SGHTA and FQGTGA. V lost 0 bases, J lost 6 bases, and 4 bases lay in between. The CDR3 extends over 12 amino acids. CDR3 loop: CASSLTSDTQYF. Here the CDR3 DNA reads TGTGCCAGCAGCTTAACCTCCGATACGCAGTATTTT. Using reference TRBV7-3 and TRBJ2-3 for the parts outside the CDR3, the full variable domain is GAGVSQTPSNKVTEKGKYVELRCDPISGHTALYWYRQSLGQGPEFLIYFQGTGAADDSGLPNDRFFAVRPEGSVSTLKIQRTERGDSAVYLCASSLTSDTQYFGPGTRLTVL.

This clone was observed a handful of times. The chain employs TRBV6-4 and TRBJ2-7; D remains ambiguous. V was cut by 4 bases and J by 0 bases, with 10 bases left in between. CDR1 MRHNA and CDR2 SNTAGT come from the germline V gene. The CDR3 loop spans 14 amino acids. The CDR3 loop is CASSAEASSYEQYF. The DNA for the CDR3 is TGTGCCAGCAGTGCAGAAGCTAGCTCCTACGAGCAGTACTTC.

The V gene is TRBV3-1 (or the pseudogene TRBV3-2), the J gene TRBJ2-2, with D possibly matching TRBD2 (6 bases). This CDR3 is built from 14 residues. Trimming took off 6 bases at V and 2 bases at J, with 10 bases between the two ends. The germline gives CDR1 LGHDT, CDR2 YNNKEL (reference sequence). The CDR3 sequence is CASRGTLNTGELFF. The CDR3 DNA sequence: TGTGCCAGCAGGGGGACTCTCAACACCGGGGAGCTGTTTTTT.

This chain links TRBV4-1 with TRBJ2-3; the match to TRBD2 covers 8 bases. Trimming took 4 bases from V and 2 from J; bases not matched to a gene: 8. The CDR3 runs to 16 residues. CDR1 and CDR2 (germline): MGHRA, YSYEKL. The DNA for the CDR3 is TGCGCCAGCAGCCCCATAGCGGGGAGCCTCACAGATACGCAGTATTTT. Translating it yields CASSPIAGSLTDTQYF.

This clone has just a few counts. The rearrangement uses TRBV5-4 and TRBJ1-5; TRBD1 matches 7 bases. Per the germline V gene, CDR1 is SGHNT and CDR2 is YYREEE (reference sequence). V shed 6 bases and J 0 bases; nucleotides not matched to a gene: 15. CDR3 length equals 18 residues. The CDR3 bases are TGTGCCAGCACCAGGGGGTCCTGGTATTATTATAGCAATCAGCCCCAGCATTTT. Protein sequence: CASTRGSWYYYSNQPQHF.

This chain links TRBV5-5 with TRBJ1-2; D remains ambiguous. The CDR3 consists of 13 residues. Trimming took 0 bases from V and 8 from J, leaving 11 bases between them. CDR1 and CDR2 (germline): SGHKS, YYEKEE (reference sequence). CDR3 residues: CASSLDREYGYTF. The DNA of the CDR3 is TGTGCCAGCAGCTTGGACCGCGAATACGGCTACACCTTC.

This chain connects TRBV6-5 to TRBJ1-2; D unclear. Trimming cost V 0 bases and J 8 bases, with 10 bases left between them. Germline CDR1 and CDR2: MNHEY and SVGAGI. CDR3 length: 13 residues. CDR3 region: CASSYSISGGYTF. CDR3 nucleotides: TGTGCCAGCAGTTACTCAATTTCGGGGGGCTACACCTTC.

This sequence joins TRBV27 and TRBJ2-7; D perhaps matches TRBD2 (6 bases). The CDR3 runs 16 residues. The V end was cut by 5 bases, the J end by 7 bases, with 24 bases between. Germline V gene lookup returns CDR1 MNHEY and CDR2 SMNVEV (reference sequence). In DNA form, the CDR3 reads TGTGCCAGCAGTACAATCCGGGTACCTTATCGGGAGGAGCAGTACTTC. It yields the protein CASSTIRVPYREEQYF.

This rearrangement joins TRBV27 to TRBJ1-5; D is possibly TRBD1 (6 bases). V lost 11 bases and J lost 3, with 23 bases in between. Germline V gene lookup returns CDR1 MNHEY and CDR2 SMNVEV (reference sequence). The CDR3 runs 16 residues. The CDR3 reads CAAPPILQGSNQPQHF. CDR3 nucleotides: TGTGCCGCCCCGCCTATCCTTCAGGGGTCCAATCAGCCCCAGCATTTT.

The genes are TRBV30 and TRBJ1-2; no clear D gene. This CDR3 has 12 amino acids. V shed 0 bases and J shed 3 bases, with 5 bases lying between them. CDR1 is GTSNPN, CDR2 SVGIG, per germline (reference sequence). CDR3 nucleotide sequence: TGTGCCTGGAGTGTACAGCACTATGGCTACACCTTC. It yields the protein CAWSVQHYGYTF.

The chain couples TRBV4-1 to TRBJ1-1, with 10 bases fitting TRBD1. Trimming took 4 bases from V and 4 from J; bases not matched to a gene: 3. From germline, CDR1 is MGHRA and CDR2 YSYEKL. The CDR3 is 14 residues long. The CDR3 bases are TGCGCCAGCAGCCCGGGACAGGGGCCCACTGAAGCTTTCTTT. As protein: CASSPGQGPTEAFF.

This clone was seen only once. This sequence joins TRBV9 and TRBJ2-7, with TRBD1 as a possible D gene (5 bases). This CDR3 has 14 residues. Germline lookup yields CDR1 SGDLS and CDR2 YYNGEE. Trimming left V 0 bases short and J 2 bases short, with 9 bases between. This chain's CDR3 is CASSVDQGAYEQYF. DNA of the CDR3: TGTGCCAGCAGCGTAGATCAGGGCGCCTACGAGCAGTACTTC.

The gene calls are TRBV5-1 and TRBJ1-1; TRBD1 agrees at 7 bases. CDR1 and CDR2 (germline): SGHRS, YFSETQ. Trimming cost V 4 bases and J 6 bases; bases outside gene matches: 9. There are 14 residues in the CDR3. The DNA for the CDR3 is TGCGCCAGCAGCCCCGGACAGGTTGTCGCTGAAGCTTTCTTT. Translated: CASSPGQVVAEAFF.

This clone was seen a few times. The chain combines TRBV3-1 (or the pseudogene TRBV3-2) with TRBJ2-7; D is undetermined. The CDR3 sequence is 14 residues long. The V and J ends lost 2 bases and 0 bases respectively, with 8 bases between them. Germline V gene lookup returns CDR1 LGHDT and CDR2 YNNKEL (reference sequence). CDR3 in amino acids: CASSQLTSSYEQYF. DNA for the CDR3: TGTGCCAGCAGCCAACTTACCAGCTCCTACGAGCAGTACTTC.

The J gene is TRBJ2-7, the V gene TRBV27; TRBD2 might be the D (5 bases). Germline-derived CDR1 and CDR2 are MNHEY and SMNVEV (reference sequence). Trimming left V 1 base short and J 5 bases short, with 21 bases between. The CDR3 runs 17 residues. CDR3 coding DNA: TGTGCCAGCAGTTTATTCGTCGATAGCGTAAGGAACCACGAGCAGTACTTC. Its protein product is CASSLFVDSVRNHEQYF.